One and the same sample provided the 7 T cell receptor beta chains below, sequenced in a study of beta chain features in type 1 diabetes. The study reverse transcribed the entire isolated RNA, so it sequenced expressed TCRB transcripts. Measured with immunoSEQ multiplex PCR; TCRdb has only the in-frame clones, and not every one. The sample records 400,000 to 450,000 clones, 14% being singletons. The sequenced sample consisted of naive CD4+ T cells from blood. These receptors were taken from a man under 40 in good health.

The V gene is TRBV9, the J gene TRBJ2-1; 7 positions agree with TRBD2. This CDR3 has 14 amino acids. J lost 7 bases, V lost 6 bases, and 10 bases had no gene match. CDR1 and CDR2 (germline): SGDLS, YYNGEE. DNA for the CDR3: TGTGCCAGCACCCCCGTGCGGGAGAAAAATGAGCAGTTCTTC. As protein: CASTPVREKNEQFF.

There are a few counts of this clone. The chain combines TRBV10-2 with TRBJ1-6; TRBD1 might be the D (6 bases). The CDR3 totals 13 residues. The germline V gene encodes CDR1 WSHSY and CDR2 SAAADI. V lost 7 bases to trimming and J lost 7 bases, with 11 bases between them. The CDR3 DNA is TGCGCCAGCACCGGACAGCTAAATTCACCCCTCCACTTT. Encoded protein: CASTGQLNSPLHF.

The sample holds a few counts of this clone. The chain carries TRBV30 and TRBJ2-4; 9 bases align to TRBD2. V lost 0 bases to trimming and J lost 5 bases; unmatched junction nucleotides: 2. The germline CDR1 and CDR2 sequences are GTSNPN and SVGIG (reference sequence). The CDR3 contains 14 residues. Here the CDR3 reads CAWSVLAGENIQYF. The CDR3 region has the DNA TGTGCCTGGAGTGTACTAGCGGGTGAAAACATTCAGTACTTC. Drawing the rest from reference TRBV30 and TRBJ2-4, the complete variable domain is SQTIHQWPATLVQPVGSPLSLECTVEGTSNPNLYWYRQAAGRGLQLLFYSVGIGQISSEVPQNLSASRPQDRQFILSSKKLLLSDSGFYLCAWSVLAGENIQYFGAGTRLSVL.

V gene TRBV18 combines with J gene TRBJ2-5; 9 positions agree with TRBD2. CDR1 is KGHSH, CDR2 LQKENI, per germline. CDR3 length: 16 amino acids. The trim removed 1 base at V and 5 bases at J, leaving 8 bases unmatched. CDR3 region: CASSPLWVAGEETQYF. The CDR3 DNA sequence: TGTGCCAGCTCACCACTCTGGGTAGCGGGAGAGGAGACCCAGTACTTC.

This clone was seen many times. The rearrangement links TRBV7-9 to TRBJ2-5; 9 bases fit TRBD1. The CDR3 sequence is 15 residues long. V dropped 5 bases and J dropped 7; count of bases not matched to a gene: 11. The germline CDR1 and CDR2 sequences are SEHNR and FQNEAQ (reference sequence). The CDR3 sequence is CASSPLGTGIGTQYF. In DNA form, the CDR3 reads TGTGCCAGCAGCCCCCTGGGGACAGGGATCGGGACCCAGTACTTC.

This chain connects TRBV5-1 to TRBJ2-6; maybe TRBD2 (7 bases). The CDR3 totals 15 residues. Trimming shortened V by 4 bases and J by 4 bases, and 12 bases separated the two germline ends. CDR1 is SGHRS and CDR2 is YFSETQ in the germline V gene. The CDR3 nucleotides read TGCGCCAGCAGCCGGGGGGCTTTGGGGGCCAACGTCCTGACTTTC. Its translation is CASSRGALGANVLTF. Drawing the rest from reference TRBV5-1 and TRBJ2-6, the complete variable domain is KAGVTQTPRYLIKTRGQQVTLSCSPISGHRSVSWYQQTPGQGLQFLFEYFSETQRNKGNFPGRFSGRQFSNSRSEMNVSTLELGDSALYLCASSRGALGANVLTFGAGSRLTVL.

V usage is TRBV29-1 and J usage is TRBJ2-5, with 9 bases matching TRBD1. V shed 7 bases, J shed 4 bases, and the junction held 7 bases outside the gene matches. The length of the CDR3 is 13 residues. Germline CDR1 SQVTM, CDR2 ANQGSEA. The CDR3 region has the DNA TGCAGCGCGGAAAGGACAGGGGCAGAGACCCAGTACTTC. It encodes CSAERTGAETQYF. Using reference TRBV29-1 and TRBJ2-5 for the parts outside the CDR3, the full variable domain is SAVISQKPSRDICQRGTSLTIQCQVDSQVTMMFWYRQQPGQSLTLIATANQGSEATYESGFVIDKFPISRPNLTFSTLTVSNMSPEDSSIYLCSAERTGAETQYFGPGTRLLVL.